Listed here are 32 T cell receptor beta chains from one sample, sequenced in a study of shared clonotypes between healthy human individuals. Libraries were prepared by immunoSEQ multiplex PCR; TCRdb keeps only in-frame clonotypes and omits some of them. Of about 2.1 million clones in the sample, roughly 95% were seen once. Naive CD8 cells lacked CD45RO and underwent positive selection for CCR7, leaving out terminally differentiated effector memory CD45RA+ cells. Sequencing input: naive CD8+ T cells from PBMCs. The receptors originated from a man between 18 and 29 years old in good health. Some clones in this sample may be carry-over from other donors' samples.

The V call is TRBV9, the J call TRBJ1-1; possible D gene TRBD1, 5 bases. The CDR3 runs 17 residues. CDR1 and CDR2 from the germline V gene are SGDLS and YYNGEE. V shed 4 bases and J shed 1 base, with 20 bases lying between them. CDR3 coding DNA: TGTGCCAGCAGCCAATCGGGGTATGGACATAGGAACACTGAAGCTTTCTTT. Its protein product is CASSQSGYGHRNTEAFF.

The table lists this clone with a few counts. The chain employs TRBV19 and TRBJ1-2; D remains ambiguous. CDR3 length: 12 amino acids. From germline, CDR1 is LNHDA and CDR2 SQIVND (reference sequence). V lost 9 bases and J lost 6, with 14 bases in between. CDR3 amino acids: CASGPSRHGYTF. The CDR3, as DNA: TGTGCCAGCGGACCCTCGAGACATGGCTACACCTTC.

CDR3 residues: CASSGVDRSYNEQFF. CDR3 nucleotides: TGTGCCAGCAGTGGGGTGGACAGATCCTACAATGAGCAGTTCTTC. The chain joins TRBV28 to TRBJ2-1; D is possibly TRBD1 (6 bases). The CDR3 is 15 residues long. Trimming stripped 5 bases from V and 1 base from J, with 12 bases between. Germline V gene lookup returns CDR1 MDHEN and CDR2 SYDVKM.

V usage is TRBV13 and J usage is TRBJ2-7; tentative D call: TRBD1 (5 bases). Looked up from germline, CDR1 is PRHDT and CDR2 is FYEKMQ (reference sequence). The CDR3 has 14 amino acids. V lost 5 bases, J lost 1 base, and 12 bases lay in between. CDR3 protein: CASSVEQASYEQYF. Here the CDR3 DNA reads TGTGCCAGCAGCGTGGAACAGGCATCCTACGAGCAGTACTTC.

The J gene is TRBJ2-3, the V gene TRBV5-1; TRBD2 agrees at 10 bases. Germline-derived CDR1 and CDR2 are SGHRS and YFSETQ. Unmatched junction bases numbered 8, after V lost 0 bases and J lost 4 bases. The CDR3 has 17 amino acids. The CDR3 DNA follows: TGCGCCAGCAGCTTGGCCCAGCTAGCGGGAGTGTCAGATACGCAGTATTTT. It translates to CASSLAQLAGVSDTQYF.

This clone was found once. J is TRBJ2-7 and V is TRBV4-1, with 7 bases that match TRBD1. The V and J ends lost 3 bases and 0 bases, in that order; junction bases with no gene match: 5. CDR3 length equals 15 residues. The germline CDR1 and CDR2 sequences are MGHRA and YSYEKL. The CDR3 region is CASSQQTGISYEQYF. DNA of the CDR3: TGCGCCAGCAGCCAGCAGACAGGGATCTCCTACGAGCAGTACTTC.

This clone turned up a few times. The rearrangement uses TRBV27 and TRBJ1-2; no clear D. In germline, CDR1 is MNHEY, CDR2 SMNVEV (reference sequence). V lost 6 bases and J 5 bases, leaving 16 bases between the germline ends. This CDR3 region has 14 residues. The CDR3 here is CASSDLGSAYGYTF. CDR3 in DNA: TGTGCCAGCAGCGACCTTGGCTCGGCATATGGCTACACCTTC.

The CDR3: CAARAGMGGELFF. As DNA, the CDR3 is TGTGCCGCGAGAGCGGGGATGGGCGGGGAGCTGTTTTTT. The gene calls are TRBV7-9 and TRBJ2-2; 7 positions match TRBD2. The V gene's germline CDR1 is SEHNR and CDR2 FQNEAQ (reference sequence). The CDR3 length is 13 residues. V lost 11 bases to trimming and J lost 7 bases; unmatched junction nucleotides: 10.

The V call is TRBV6-4, the J call TRBJ2-3; D might be TRBD1 (7 bases). This CDR3 is built from 15 residues. Germline CDR1 reads MRHNA; CDR2 reads SNTAGT. V lost 3 bases and J 4 bases, leaving 14 bases between the germline ends. The CDR3 sequence: CASSEGGRGADTQYF. In nucleotides, the CDR3 is TGTGCCAGCAGTGAAGGAGGCAGGGGGGCAGATACGCAGTATTTT.

Concerning this clone: Other nucleotide sequences in the sample specify the same CDR3. The chain recombines TRBV19 with TRBJ2-3; 12 positions agree with TRBD1. With 3 bases clipped from V and 4 bases from J, the junction kept 2 bases outside the gene matches. CDR1 LNHDA and CDR2 SQIVND come from the germline V gene (reference sequence). The CDR3 runs 15 residues. CDR3 in amino acids: CASSIGTGGADTQYF. In DNA, the CDR3 is TGTGCCAGTAGTATCGGGACAGGGGGCGCAGATACGCAGTATTTT.

The chain has TRBV28 and TRBJ1-1; TRBD1 matches 9 bases. Unmatched junction bases numbered 4, after V lost 6 bases and J lost 8 bases. The V gene's germline CDR1 is MDHEN and CDR2 SYDVKM. The length of the CDR3 is 12 residues. The CDR3, as DNA: TGTGCCAGCAGCCCAACAGGGGGCGAAGCTTTCTTT. Amino acids: CASSPTGGEAFF.

This rearrangement joins TRBV2 to TRBJ2-7; D remains ambiguous. V lost 1 base to trimming and J lost 0 bases, with 10 bases between them. The CDR3 sequence is 15 residues long. Per germline, CDR1 SNHLY and CDR2 FYNNEI. The CDR3 region has the DNA TGTGCCAGCAGTGAAGGGCAGGCCCTCTCCTACGAGCAGTACTTC. This translates into CASSEGQALSYEQYF.

CDR3 in DNA: TGTGCCAGCAGCTCCCGGGACCACCCCTACGAGCAGTACTTC. Translated: CASSSRDHPYEQYF. The J gene is TRBJ2-7, the V gene TRBV11-3; D might be TRBD1 or TRBD2, each matching 5 bases. Trimming took 4 bases from V and 2 from J, leaving 12 bases between them. Germline V gives CDR1 SGHNT, CDR2 YENEEA. This CDR3 has 14 amino acids.

J is TRBJ2-5 and V is TRBV9, with D possibly called TRBD1 or TRBD2 (6 bases each). Germline values: CDR1 SGDLS, CDR2 YYNGEE. V lost 3 bases and J lost 5, with 14 bases in between. The CDR3 contains 14 residues. The CDR3 loop is CASSEGGSRETQYF. The CDR3 coding sequence is TGTGCCAGCAGCGAGGGGGGCAGCCGGGAGACCCAGTACTTC.

J is TRBJ2-7 and V is TRBV11-1, with 8 bases identical to TRBD1. The CDR3 runs 15 residues. The V gene's germline CDR1 is SGHAT and CDR2 FQDESV (reference sequence). The ends lost 5 bases at V and 0 bases at J; junction bases unmatched: 6. CDR3 loop: CASSAEDRDSYEQYF. CDR3 coding DNA: TGTGCCAGCAGCGCCGAGGACAGGGACTCCTACGAGCAGTACTTC.

The V gene is TRBV28, the J gene TRBJ2-1; D call uncertain. The V end lost 5 bases, the J end lost 3 bases, and 14 bases lay between the germline ends. From germline, CDR1 is MDHEN and CDR2 SYDVKM. The CDR3 consists of 15 residues. CDR3 loop: CASSPDPSLYNEQFF. The DNA for the CDR3 is TGTGCCAGCAGTCCCGACCCCTCACTCTACAATGAGCAGTTCTTC.

J is TRBJ2-7 and V is TRBV6-5, with D possibly being TRBD1 (7 bases). Trimming removed 6 bases at V and 4 bases at J, with 13 bases between. The germline V gene has CDR1 MNHEY and CDR2 SVGAGI. The CDR3 consists of 13 residues. As DNA, the CDR3 is TGTGCCAGCAGAGGCAGGGGGGAATACGAGCAGTACTTC. Its translation: CASRGRGEYEQYF.

The chain carries TRBV7-6 and TRBJ2-7, with 7 bases identical to TRBD1. This CDR3 comprises 14 residues. Germline loops: CDR1 SGHVS, CDR2 FNYEAQ. V lost 4 bases and J lost 5; bases outside the gene matches: 8. The CDR3 region has the DNA TGTGCCAGCAGCTCACGACAGGGTCCCAACGAGCAGTACTTC. Amino acid sequence: CASSSRQGPNEQYF.

V usage is TRBV9 and J usage is TRBJ2-7; D is uncertain. The CDR3 runs to 15 residues. V dropped 0 bases and J dropped 6 bases, with 16 bases sitting between them. The V gene's germline CDR1 is SGDLS and CDR2 YYNGEE. The CDR3 DNA reads TGTGCCAGCAGCGTAGACCTGGGATCGAGTCGCGAGCAGTACTTC. It is translated as CASSVDLGSSREQYF. Variable domain in full (rest from reference TRBV9 and TRBJ2-7): DSGVTQTPKHLITATGQRVTLRCSPRSGDLSVYWYQQSLDQGLQFLIQYYNGEERAKGNILERFSAQQFPDLHSELNLSSLELGDSALYFCASSVDLGSSREQYFGPGTRLTVT.

V gene TRBV6-6 combines with J gene TRBJ2-7; TRBD2 matches at 13 bases. The CDR3 runs to 15 residues. Losses at the gene ends were 5 bases for V and 7 bases for J; bases not matched to a gene: 8. Germline CDR1 reads MNHNY; CDR2 reads SVGAGI (reference sequence). The CDR3 DNA is TGTGCCAGCAGTCCCGGGACTAGCGGGACGGATGAGCAGTACTTC. It translates to CASSPGTSGTDEQYF.

This clone was seen a single time. The chain employs TRBV12-5 and TRBJ1-2, with D possibly being TRBD1 (5 bases). V lost 0 bases and J 3 bases, leaving 14 bases between the germline ends. CDR1 and CDR2 (germline): LGHNT, FRNRAP. The CDR3 consists of 16 residues. The CDR3 region has the DNA TGTGCTAGTGGTTTGGTACCTGGAGGGGATCACTATGGCTACACCTTC. Amino acid sequence: CASGLVPGGDHYGYTF. The full variable domain, rest sourced from reference TRBV12-5 and TRBJ1-2, is DARVTQTPRHKVTEMGQEVTMRCQPILGHNTVFWYRQTMMQGLELLAYFRNRAPLDDSGMPKDRFSAEMPDATLATLKIQPSEPRDSAVYFCASGLVPGGDHYGYTFGSGTRLTVV.

This clone has just one count. This sequence joins TRBV29-1 and TRBJ1-2; the D is unclear. V lost 7 bases to trimming and J lost 7 bases, with 16 bases between them. There are 12 residues in the CDR3. Per the germline V gene, CDR1 is SQVTM and CDR2 is ANQGSEA. CDR3 in DNA: TGCAGCGGTTTTTTAGGGAGCTTTGGCTACACCTTC. It encodes CSGFLGSFGYTF.

The gene calls are TRBV13 and TRBJ2-3; maybe TRBD1 (6 bases). CDR3 length: 15 residues. With 0 bases removed from V and 5 bases from J, the gap between germline ends came to 12 bases. Germline V gene lookup returns CDR1 PRHDT and CDR2 FYEKMQ (reference sequence). The DNA for the CDR3 is TGTGCCAGCAGCTTAGGACAGGGTGAAATAGATACGCAGTATTTT. It yields the protein CASSLGQGEIDTQYF.

V and J are TRBV6-6 and TRBJ1-2; D remains ambiguous. This CDR3 has 14 residues. The V gene's germline CDR1 is MNHNY and CDR2 SVGAGI (reference sequence). The V and J ends lost 6 bases and 6 bases respectively, with 17 bases between them. CDR3: CASSPNRLPDGYTF. CDR3 bases: TGTGCCAGCAGCCCCAATAGACTACCTGATGGCTACACCTTC.

The V call is TRBV28, the J call TRBJ1-3; D unresolved. Germline CDR1 and CDR2: MDHEN and SYDVKM. Between the trimmed V and J ends, which lost 11 bases and 0 bases, there was a span of 8 bases. The CDR3 runs 12 residues. CDR3 bases: TGTGCCTTTCCAAGCTCTGGAAACACCATATATTTT. Its translation: CAFPSSGNTIYF.

V usage is TRBV4-2 and J usage is TRBJ1-1, with TRBD1 identical over 7 bases. This CDR3 is 15 amino acids long. From germline, CDR1 is LGHNA and CDR2 YNFKEQ. Trimming at V came to 0 bases and at J to 4 bases, leaving 5 bases not matched to a gene. Here the CDR3 reads CASSQDEGGVTEAFF. As DNA, the CDR3 is TGTGCCAGCAGCCAAGATGAAGGGGGCGTCACTGAAGCTTTCTTT.

This clone appeared once. Written as DNA, the CDR3 is TGTGCCAGCGGACAGGCGGAAGAGACCCAGTACTTC. Its translation: CASGQAEETQYF. The chain has TRBV7-9 and TRBJ2-5, with 7 nucleotides matching TRBD1. V lost 8 bases, J lost 3 bases, and 3 bases stayed unmatched. The CDR3 totals 12 residues. CDR1 SEHNR and CDR2 FQNEAQ come from the germline V gene (reference sequence).

The chain uses TRBV5-1 and TRBJ2-2, with TRBD2 matching 10 bases. J lost 6 bases, V lost 0 bases, and 5 bases had no gene match. The germline V gene has CDR1 SGHRS and CDR2 YFSETQ. The CDR3 is 16 amino acids. CDR3 coding DNA: TGCGCCAGCAGCTTGGATCCAGCGGGAGGGGCCGGGGAGCTGTTTTTT. This encodes CASSLDPAGGAGELFF.

The chain combines TRBV27 with TRBJ2-1, with D perhaps matching TRBD1 or TRBD2 (5 bases each). The CDR3 runs 14 residues. Germline lookup yields CDR1 MNHEY and CDR2 SMNVEV (reference sequence). V was pared by 4 bases and J by 6 bases, with 13 bases between. The CDR3: CASSSVGGFNEQFF. The CDR3 coding sequence is TGTGCCAGCAGTTCGGTTGGGGGTTTCAATGAGCAGTTCTTC.

Comment on this clone: This CDR3 is also generated by other DNA sequences in the sample. The V call is TRBV30, the J call TRBJ2-1, with D possibly matching TRBD2 (6 bases). V was shortened by 3 bases and J by 0 bases, with 9 bases between the two germline ends. This CDR3 is built from 14 residues. The V gene's germline CDR1 is GTSNPN and CDR2 SVGIG (reference sequence). The CDR3 coding sequence is TGTGCCTGGAGAGGACTATCCTCCTACAATGAGCAGTTCTTC. Translated, it gives CAWRGLSSYNEQFF.

This clone appeared a few times. Other nucleotide sequences from this sample produce the same CDR3. The genes are TRBV7-9 and TRBJ2-1; perhaps TRBD1 as D (6 bases). In germline, CDR1 is SEHNR, CDR2 FQNEAQ (reference sequence). The CDR3 has 13 amino acids. V was pared by 4 bases and J by 6 bases, with 10 bases between. The CDR3 here is CASSSGTSNEQFF. The CDR3 bases are TGTGCCAGCAGCTCCGGGACAAGCAATGAGCAGTTCTTC.

The rearrangement uses TRBV11-2 and TRBJ2-7, with unresolved D. Germline-derived CDR1 and CDR2 are SGHAT and FQNNGV. Trimming took 1 base from V and 5 from J, leaving 12 bases between them. This CDR3 has 14 amino acids. CDR3 in DNA: TGTGCCAGCAGCTTAGGTTTGGGGAACCACGAGCAGTACTTC. Protein sequence: CASSLGLGNHEQYF. Full variable domain (missing parts from reference TRBV11-2 and TRBJ2-7): EAGVAQSPRYKIIEKRQSVAFWCNPISGHATLYWYQQILGQGPKLLIQFQNNGVVDDSQLPKDRFSAERLKGVDSTLKIQPAKLEDSAVYLCASSLGLGNHEQYFGPGTRLTVT.